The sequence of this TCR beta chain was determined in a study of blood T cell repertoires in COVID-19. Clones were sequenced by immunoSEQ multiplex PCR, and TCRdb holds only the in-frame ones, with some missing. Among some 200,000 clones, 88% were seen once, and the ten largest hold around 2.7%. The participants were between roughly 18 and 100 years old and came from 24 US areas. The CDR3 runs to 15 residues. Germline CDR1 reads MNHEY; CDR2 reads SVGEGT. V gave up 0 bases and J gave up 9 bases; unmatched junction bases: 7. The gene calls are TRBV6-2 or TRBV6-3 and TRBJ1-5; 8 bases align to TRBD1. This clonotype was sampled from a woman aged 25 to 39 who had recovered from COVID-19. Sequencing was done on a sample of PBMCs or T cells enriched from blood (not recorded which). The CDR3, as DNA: TGTGCCAGCAGTTACTCCCTCCAGGGGGCTAGGCCCCAGCATTTT. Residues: CASSYSLQGARPQHF.